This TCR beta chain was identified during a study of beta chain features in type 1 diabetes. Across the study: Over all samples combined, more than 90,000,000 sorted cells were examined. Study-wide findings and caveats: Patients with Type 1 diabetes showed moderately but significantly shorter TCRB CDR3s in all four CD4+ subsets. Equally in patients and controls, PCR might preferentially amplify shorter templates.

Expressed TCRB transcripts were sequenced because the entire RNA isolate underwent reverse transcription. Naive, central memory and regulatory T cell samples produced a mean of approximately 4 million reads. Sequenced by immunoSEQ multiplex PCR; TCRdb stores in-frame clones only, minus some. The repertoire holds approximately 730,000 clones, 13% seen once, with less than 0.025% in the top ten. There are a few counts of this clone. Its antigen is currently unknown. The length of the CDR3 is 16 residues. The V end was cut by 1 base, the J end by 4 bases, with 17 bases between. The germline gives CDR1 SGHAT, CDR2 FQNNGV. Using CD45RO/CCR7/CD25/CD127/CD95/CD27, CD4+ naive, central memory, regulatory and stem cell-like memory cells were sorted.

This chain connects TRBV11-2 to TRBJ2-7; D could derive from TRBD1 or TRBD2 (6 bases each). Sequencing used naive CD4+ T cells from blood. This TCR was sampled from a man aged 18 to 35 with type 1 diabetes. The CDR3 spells CASSLGSLRGVYEQYF. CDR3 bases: TGTGCCAGCAGCTTAGGTTCTTTAAGGGGGGTTTACGAGCAGTACTTC.